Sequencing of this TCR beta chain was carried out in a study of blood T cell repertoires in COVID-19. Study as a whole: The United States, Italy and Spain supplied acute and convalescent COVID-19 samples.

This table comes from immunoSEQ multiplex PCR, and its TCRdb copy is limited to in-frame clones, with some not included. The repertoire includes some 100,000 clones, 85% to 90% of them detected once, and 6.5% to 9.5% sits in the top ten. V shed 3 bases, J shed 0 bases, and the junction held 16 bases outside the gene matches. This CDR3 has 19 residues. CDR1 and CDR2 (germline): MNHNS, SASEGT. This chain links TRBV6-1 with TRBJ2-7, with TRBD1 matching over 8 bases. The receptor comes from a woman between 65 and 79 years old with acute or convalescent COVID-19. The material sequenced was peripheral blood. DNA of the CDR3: TGTGCCAGCAGTGACTTCGGCTCGCAGGGGGCTGTTTTCTCCTACGAGCAGTACTTC. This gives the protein CASSDFGSQGAVFSYEQYF.